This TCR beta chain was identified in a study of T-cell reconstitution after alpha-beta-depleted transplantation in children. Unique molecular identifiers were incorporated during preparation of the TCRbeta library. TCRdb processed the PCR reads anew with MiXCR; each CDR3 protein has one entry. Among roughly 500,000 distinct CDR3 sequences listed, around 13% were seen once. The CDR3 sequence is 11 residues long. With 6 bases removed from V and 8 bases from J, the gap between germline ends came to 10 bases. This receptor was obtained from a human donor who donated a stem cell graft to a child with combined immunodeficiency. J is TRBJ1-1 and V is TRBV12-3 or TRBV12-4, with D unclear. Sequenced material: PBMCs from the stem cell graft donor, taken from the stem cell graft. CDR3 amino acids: CASRIRAEAFF. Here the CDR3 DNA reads TGTGCCAGCAGAATCAGAGCCGAAGCTTTCTTT.